Each of the 20 T cell receptor beta chains below was sequenced from the same sample in a study of breast tumors, draining lymph nodes, adjacent tissues. A single record per CDR3 protein comes from TCRdb applying MiXCR to the multiplex PCR reads. The profile shows about 21,000 distinct CDR3 sequences, 50% of them singletons. The source material was breast tumor tissue. These receptors all stem from a female donor with breast cancer. Some clones in this sample may be carry-over from other donors' samples.

This clonotype was counted a few times. A much larger clone lies one base from this, so it may be a read error. The DNA for the CDR3 is TGTGCCAGCAGTCTCGGGGCAGCGTATGATTCACCCCTCCACTTT. Amino acids: CASSLGAAYDSPLHF. V usage is TRBV6-5 and J usage is TRBJ1-6; D may be TRBD1 (5 bases). This CDR3 region has 15 residues. Trimming pared 5 bases from V and 8 bases from J, leaving 16 bases between. In germline, CDR1 is MNHEY, CDR2 SVGAGI.

The CDR3 DNA follows: TGTGCCAGGTCCCTCCCTGGGACAGATACGCAGTATTTT. It yields the protein CARSLPGTDTQYF. The chain has TRBV2 and TRBJ2-3; D unresolved. Trimming cost V 9 bases and J 3 bases, with 13 bases left between them. The CDR3 loop spans 13 amino acids. Germline V gives CDR1 SNHLY, CDR2 FYNNEI.

This chain links TRBV7-2 with TRBJ2-7; TRBD1 aligns across 9 bases. CDR1 and CDR2 (germline): SGHTA, FQGNSA. Losses at the gene ends were 4 bases for V and 2 bases for J; bases not matched to a gene: 6. This CDR3 has 15 residues. The chain's CDR3 is CASSSAGTGPYEQYF. CDR3 bases: TGTGCCAGCAGCTCAGCCGGGACAGGGCCCTACGAGCAGTACTTC.

Worth noting for this clonotype: One end of the junction varies from germline; a read error may be responsible. J is TRBJ2-1 and V is TRBV5-1; 8 nucleotides align to TRBD2. This CDR3 comprises 19 residues. From germline, CDR1 is SGHRS and CDR2 YFSETQ. In DNA, the CDR3 is TGCGCCAGCAGCTTGGGCCGGGAGGGCCCCACGAGCTCCTACAATGTGCAGTTCTTC. Translating it yields CASSLGREGPTSSYNVQFF. The full variable domain, in which reference TRBV5-1 and TRBJ2-1 provide the parts outside the CDR3, is KAGVTQTPRYLIKTRGQQVTLSCSPISGHRSVSWYQQTPGQGLQFLFEYFSETQRNKGNFPGRFSGRQFSNSRSEMNVSTLELGDSALYLCASSLGREGPTSSYNVQFFGPGTRLTVL.

This clonotype ranks as medium-sized. The rearrangement uses TRBV6-4 and TRBJ2-3, with TRBD2 matching 8 bases. The J segment lost 1 base and the V segment lost 3 bases, leaving 3 bases of the junction unmatched. The CDR3 loop spans 15 amino acids. Germline V gene data show CDR1 as MRHNA and CDR2 as SNTAGT. The CDR3 DNA reads TGTGCCAGCAGTGAAAGCGGGAGTGGCACAGATACGCAGTATTTT. Protein sequence: CASSESGSGTDTQYF.

Judged by abundance, this clonotype is medium-sized (0.01 to 0.1%). The gene calls are TRBV20-1 and TRBJ1-5; D may be TRBD1 (6 bases). The CDR3 sequence is 13 residues long. V lost 6 bases and J lost 7, with 16 bases in between. Germline CDR1 reads DFQATT; CDR2 reads SNEGSKA (reference sequence). The CDR3 spells CSAQPRGGQPQHF. For the CDR3, the DNA is TGCAGTGCCCAGCCCCGAGGGGGGCAGCCCCAGCATTTT.

The V call is TRBV11-2, the J call TRBJ2-5, with TRBD2 matching over 9 bases. Germline loops: CDR1 SGHAT, CDR2 FQNNGV. Trimming cost V 3 bases and J 5 bases; bases outside gene matches: 22. The CDR3 consists of 20 residues. CDR3 sequence: CASSFSGDTGTSMELETQYF. DNA for the CDR3: TGTGCCAGCAGCTTTTCAGGGGACACCGGGACTAGCATGGAGCTCGAGACCCAGTACTTC.

In its sample, this clonotype was seen a few times. This chain links TRBV29-1 with TRBJ1-2; D is perhaps TRBD1 (5 bases). Germline V gene sequence: CDR1 SQVTM, CDR2 ANQGSEA. V lost 4 bases and J lost 4, with 10 bases in between. The CDR3 is 12 residues long. CDR3: CSVGGDFYGYTF. CDR3 nucleotides: TGCAGCGTTGGAGGGGACTTCTATGGCTACACCTTC.

The rearrangement joins TRBV7-2 to TRBJ2-7; the match to TRBD2 covers 11 bases. V lost 8 bases to trimming and J lost 6 bases; unmatched junction nucleotides: 15. The germline V gene encodes CDR1 SGHTA and CDR2 FQGNSA. This CDR3 spans 16 amino acids. The CDR3 DNA reads TGTGCCAGCGGACTAACACTAGCGGGAGCGTGGGGCGAGCAGTACTTC. This sequence encodes CASGLTLAGAWGEQYF.

This clonotype counts as medium-sized. The V and J genes are TRBV3-1 and TRBJ2-1; TRBD2 might be the D (5 bases). The ends were cut back, 1 base at V and 9 bases at J, with 19 bases in the middle. The CDR3 spans 16 residues. Germline CDR1 and CDR2: LGHDT and YNNKEL (reference sequence). CDR3 region: CASSQVLTSVSTEQFF. The CDR3 nucleotides read TGTGCCAGCAGCCAAGTACTTACTAGTGTGTCCACTGAGCAGTTCTTC.

This sequence joins TRBV20-1 and TRBJ2-3; D not resolved. This CDR3 contains 12 residues. V gave up 5 bases and J gave up 4 bases, with 10 bases separating them. The germline gives CDR1 DFQATT, CDR2 SNEGSKA (reference sequence). As DNA, the CDR3 is TGCAGTGCTCCCGCCTTCGCAGATACGCAGTATTTT. This encodes CSAPAFADTQYF.

The chain employs TRBV27 and TRBJ1-2; D gene ambiguous. V was trimmed by 3 bases and J by 12 bases, leaving 11 bases between them. This CDR3 is 11 amino acids long. CDR1 is MNHEY, CDR2 SMNVEV, per germline (reference sequence). As DNA, the CDR3 is TGTGCCAGCAGTTTCGTGGGCGGAAACACCTTC. This translates into CASSFVGGNTF.

In this sample, this clonotype turned up many times. The chain links TRBV28 to TRBJ1-2, with 7 bases aligning to TRBD1. V lost 6 bases, J lost 5 bases, and 9 bases stayed unmatched. CDR3 length equals 14 residues. The germline gives CDR1 MDHEN, CDR2 SYDVKM. Here the CDR3 reads CASSKPGTAYGYTF. The DNA of the CDR3 is TGTGCCAGCAGCAAACCGGGGACAGCGTATGGCTACACCTTC.

This clonotype was detected a few times. A much larger clone differs by one base, so this may be a read error. The chain carries TRBV20-1 and TRBJ1-4; D is ambiguous. CDR3 length: 13 residues. From germline, CDR1 is DFQATT and CDR2 SNEGSKA (reference sequence). Here the CDR3 reads CSAGGRRHETLFF. CDR3 nucleotide sequence: TGCAGTGCTGGTGGCAGGAGGCACGAAACACTGTTTTTT.

This clonotype was found many times. A much bigger clone sits one base away, suggesting this may be a read error. This chain uses TRBV20-1 with TRBJ2-7; no clear D gene. The CDR3 totals 14 residues. Per germline, CDR1 DFQATT and CDR2 SNEGSKA (reference sequence). The CDR3: CSARRGSDSSEQYF. CDR3 sequence (DNA): TGCAGTGCTAGGCGAGGTTCTGACTCCTCCGAGCAGTACTTC.

The rearrangement joins TRBV29-1 to TRBJ1-2; TRBD1 aligns across 7 bases. The CDR3 length is 16 residues. CDR1 SQVTM and CDR2 ANQGSEA come from the germline V gene. The V gene end was trimmed by 3 bases and the J gene end by 4 bases; junction bases not matched to a gene: 14. In DNA, the CDR3 is TGCAGCGTTGAGACCGGGACAGCGGGGGATAGCTATGGCTACACCTTC. Its protein product is CSVETGTAGDSYGYTF.

This clonotype was detected many times. V and J are TRBV5-8 and TRBJ2-1; D possibly uses TRBD1 or TRBD2 (7 bases each). Trimming removed 0 bases from V and 8 bases from J, with 18 bases in between. The germline gives CDR1 SGHTS, CDR2 YDEGEE. The CDR3 sequence is 16 residues long. The CDR3: CASSLGLAGGRDEQFF. CDR3 DNA sequence: TGTGCCAGCAGCTTGGGACTAGCAGGGGGGAGGGATGAGCAGTTCTTC.

Details on this clonotype: A read error may account for a junction end that differs from germline. The V call is TRBV19, the J call TRBJ2-3, with D perhaps TRBD1 (5 bases). Germline V CDR1 and CDR2: LNHDA, SQIVND (reference sequence). The CDR3 is 14 amino acids. The chain's CDR3 is CTSSIGHPTDTQYF. Written as DNA, the CDR3 is TGTACCAGTAGCATTGGACATCCCACAGATACGCAGTATTTT.

This clonotype is labeled medium-sized. J is TRBJ2-7 and V is TRBV18; 14 positions agree with TRBD2. This CDR3 is 16 amino acids long. From germline, CDR1 is KGHSH and CDR2 LQKENI. The V segment lost 0 bases and the J segment 7 bases; nucleotides outside the gene matches: 5. The CDR3 loop reads CASSPPGLAGGREQYF. In DNA, the CDR3 is TGTGCCAGCTCACCACCCGGACTAGCGGGAGGTAGGGAGCAGTACTTC.

This clonotype was observed at least ten times. Just one base apart from a much larger clone, this may be a read error. J is TRBJ2-7 and V is TRBV20-1; 10 bases fit TRBD2. CDR1 is DFQATT, CDR2 SNEGSKA, per germline (reference sequence). J lost 6 bases, V lost 2 bases, and 7 bases had no gene match. This CDR3 region has 14 residues. Here the CDR3 DNA reads TGCAGTGCTAGAACCGGGACTAGCGACTCCGAGCAGTACTTC. As protein: CSARTGTSDSEQYF.